These T cell receptor beta chains were read from a single sample in a study of OX40 agonist ivuxolimab in advanced cancers. The data were produced by immunoSEQ multiplex PCR, yet TCRdb's version contains in-frame clones alone and is incomplete. Of 69,000 or so clones in the sample, approximately 80% were seen once. The material sequenced was CD4+ or CD8+ T cells sorted from blood, taken in a trial of the OX40 agonist ivuxolimab. These receptors originate from an adult with an advanced solid tumor such as melanoma, head and neck, liver or kidney cancer. Both conserved end residues are part of each CDR3. D genes are given only for firm matches. A clone size is listed for some rows: how often the clone was seen (once, few, many), or a class if it is expanded.

-,TRBJ1-1,-,TRBV19,CASSEQDYTEAFF,TGTGCCAGTAGCGAACAGGATTACACTGAAGCTTTCTTT
-,TRBJ2-3,-,TRBV7-2,CASSLNRQDTQYF,TGTGCCAGCAGCTTAAACCGTCAAGATACGCAGTATTTT
-,TRBJ1-1,-,TRBV28,CASSARVTEAFF,TGTGCCAGCAGTGCCAGGGTAACTGAAGCTTTCTTT
-,TRBJ1-1,-,TRBV5-1,CASSFRDPGETEAFF,TGCGCCAGCAGCTTCCGGGACCCGGGGGAGACTGAAGCTTTCTTT
-,TRBJ2-1,-,TRBV10-3,CAISSHGRGNEQFF,TGTGCCATCAGTTCCCACGGAAGGGGCAATGAGCAGTTCTTC
-,TRBJ2-3,-,TRBV9,CASSDRPGTDTQYF,TGTGCCAGCAGCGACCGGCCAGGCACAGATACGCAGTATTTT
-,TRBJ2-3,TRBD2,TRBV5-1,CASSFGRGDVTDTQYF,TGCGCCAGCAGCTTTGGGCGGGGGGACGTCACAGATACGCAGTATTTT
-,TRBJ1-2,TRBD1,TRBV15,CATSPPWGGGFDYGYTF,TGTGCCACCAGCCCCCCCTGGGGAGGGGGCTTTGACTATGGCTACACCTTC
-,TRBJ2-3,-,TRBV7-3,CDSTQGPDTQYF,TGTGATTCGACACAGGGACCAGATACGCAGTATTTT
-,TRBJ1-2,TRBD1,TRBV9,CASSPTGRFGYTF,TGTGCCAGCTCTCCGACAGGGCGTTTCGGCTACACCTTC
-,TRBJ2-2,TRBD2,TRBV6-4,CASSDTSGGASGELFF,TGTGCCAGCAGTGACACGAGCGGGGGGGCCTCCGGGGAGCTGTTTTTT
-,TRBJ2-3,-,TRBV5-1,CASSFGQPTDTQYF,TGCGCCAGCAGCTTTGGGCAGCCCACAGATACGCAGTATTTT
-,TRBJ2-5,-,TRBV5-4,CASSSAGFQETQYF,TGTGCCAGCAGCTCGGCGGGGTTCCAAGAGACCCAGTACTTC
-,TRBJ2-1,-,TRBV7-9,CASSLASVPNEQFF,TGTGCCAGCAGCTTAGCGAGCGTACCTAATGAGCAGTTCTTC
-,TRBJ1-5,TRBD1,TRBV6-1,CASSDRGGNQPQHF,TGTGCCAGCAGTGACAGGGGGGGCAATCAGCCCCAGCATTTT
-,TRBJ2-1,-,TRBV30,CAHSRGTGAYNEQFF,TGTGCCCACAGTCGGGGTACGGGGGCCTACAATGAGCAGTTCTTC
-,TRBJ2-7,TRBD1,TRBV27,CASSSWTGPRGYEQYF,TGTGCCAGCAGTTCCTGGACAGGCCCGAGAGGCTACGAGCAGTACTTC
-,TRBJ2-3,-,TRBV27,CASNGVGTDTQYF,TGTGCCAGCAACGGCGTTGGCACAGATACGCAGTATTTT
-,TRBJ1-1,-,TRBV7-2,CASSLVAANTEAFF,TGTGCCAGCAGCTTAGTTGCGGCGAACACTGAAGCTTTCTTT
once,TRBJ2-1,-,TRBV28,CASTSADRSIKPYNEQFF,TGTGCCAGCACCTCGGCCGACAGAAGCATTAAACCCTACAATGAGCAGTTCTTC
-,TRBJ1-1,TRBD1,TRBV10-2,CASSRQGNTEAFF,TGCGCCAGCAGCCGACAGGGGAACACTGAAGCTTTCTTT
-,TRBJ1-1,-,TRBV2,CASSEDSGANTEAFF,TGTGCCAGCAGTGAAGATTCAGGGGCCAACACTGAAGCTTTCTTT